This entry is about one T cell receptor beta chain. This sample is drawn from a study of shared clonotypes between healthy human individuals. Study overall: Serving as donors were two women and three men, whose ages spanned 18 to 49.

As defined, naive CD8 cells were CD45RO-negative and positively selected for CCR7, with terminally differentiated effector memory CD45RA+ cells excluded. Germline assignment: CDR1 SGHAT and CDR2 FQNNGV. Losses at the gene ends were 5 bases for V and 3 bases for J; bases not matched to a gene: 8. CDR3 length: 15 residues. Per the original data handling: Junction-only sequences without quality scores came from ImmunoSEQ, so filtering differed. Assay used: immunoSEQ multiplex PCR; TCRdb lists only in-frame clones, some missing. For V, J and clone size, that table is used; D and trimming come from the DNA. The sample consists of under 1 million clones, just over 95% of them appearing once.

Sequenced sample: naive CD8+ T cells sorted from blood. The J gene is TRBJ2-7, the V gene TRBV11-2; TRBD1 agrees at 9 bases. The origin of this receptor is a man aged 25 to 40 in good health. CDR3 region: CASSPTGTGSYEQYF. CDR3 nucleotide sequence: TGTGCCAGCAGCCCTACAGGGACAGGGAGCTACGAGCAGTACTTC. The whole variable domain, remainder taken from reference TRBV11-2 and TRBJ2-7, is EAGVAQSPRYKIIEKRQSVAFWCNPISGHATLYWYQQILGQGPKLLIQFQNNGVVDDSQLPKDRFSAERLKGVDSTLKIQPAKLEDSAVYLCASSPTGTGSYEQYFGPGTRLTVT.